Listed here is a single TCR beta chain. Its antigen specificity is not known. One base away there is no much larger clone; base qualities are not given. The cohort was made up of 650 to 700 healthy bone marrow donors. At the time of sampling, every cohort member was nominally healthy, though immune exposures that went unrecorded were likely present. The donor was CMV seronegative and was included in the group of 352 seronegative cohort members. A peripheral blood sample was provided by each donor, and peripheral blood mononuclear cells were used for TCR beta sequencing. Genomic DNA was extracted from the blood cell samples with the Qiagen DNeasy Blood Extraction Kit. These data originate in a study of cytomegalovirus exposure and HLA in healthy donors (dated by TCRdb to 2016 to 2017). Study-wide context: In an earlier analysis of fewer than 750 of the donors, 276 Gb of sequence data and just under 120 million unique TCR beta sequences from some 170 million T cells were reported. An early release that covered about 640 HLA-typed donors contained approximately 290 gigabases of sequencing data and roughly 84 million unique TCR sequences. Of the roughly 400 genotyped donors, around 81% fell in the genetic ancestry cluster associated with self-reported Caucasian donors. The study aimed to test whether signatures of past pathogen exposure could be identified by cataloging public T cell receptors. The study used immunosequencing to profile the T cell repertoires of approximately 690 subjects and linked those repertoires to cytomegalovirus serostatus. Besides the first cohort of hundreds of subjects, a separate validation cohort made up of 120 different subjects was used. To predict cytomegalovirus infection status, the study brought together high-throughput TCR immunosequencing, statistical association of individual TCRs with disease status, and machine learning. In a later analysis, previously published TCR beta repertoires from roughly 710 donors were re-analyzed and high-resolution HLA genotyping was added so that TCR occurrence patterns could be studied. Rather than drawing on any new phenotypic data, the later analysis identified candidate immune exposures from TCR beta sequences and the way those sequences occurred across donors. In an earlier analysis of around 540 of the donors, high-throughput TCR beta sequencing was used to judge whether each TCR beta V gene segment behaved as functional or pseudogenic. Donor age, sex, ethnicity and CMV serostatus were compiled alongside the repertoire data. In a later genetic analysis, genome-wide SNP genotypes for about three fifths of the roughly 670 donors were used, and that subset was treated as a discovery cohort. Every repertoire in the discovery cohort had been generated on one and the same sequencing platform. HLA typing covered class I and class II loci at four-digit resolution. The number of donors typed differed by locus, with about 629-640 for A, B, C, DRB1 and DQB1, roughly 520 for DQA1, about 610 for DPA1, and under 490 for DPB1. Roughly 5 DR-DQ haplotypes were handled as single units for association and clustering, since linkage in the cohort was strong. Across roughly 420 genotyped donors of the cohort, an average of roughly 250,000 unique TCR beta nucleotide sequences per donor were sequenced, and around 19% of those sequences were non-productive. What the authors observed across the whole study: It was suggested by the authors that the approach could potentially be generalized to other disease states and immunological phenotypes. When HLA alleles, especially DR and DQ, strongly co-occurred, TCR associations were difficult to assign to individual alleles. At a false discovery rate of 0.05, a later analysis linked under 20,000 TCR beta sequences to specific HLA alleles. In a later analysis, HLA-associated TCR beta chains were found to be more clonally expanded and to have lower generation probabilities than equally common non-associated chains. Because the 87-base-pair reads could not distinguish some IMGT-functional V segments, including TRBV6-2 and TRBV6-3, those segments were excluded. Across donors, most TCR sequences were observed very rarely, whereas some public TCRs were present in many individuals. This cohort had only TCR beta chains sequenced, and the lack of alpha or paired-chain data limited which features could be detected. An association between a missense DCLRE1C variant and V-gene and J-gene trimming of TCR beta chains was found in a later genetic analysis and replicated in an independent cohort. Over 15 rarely observed V segments, including chromosome 9 orphons, were excluded from the earlier analysis of just under 600 of the donors because counts were too low. In the study, 150 to 200 TCR beta chains were listed as associated with cytomegalovirus. HLA typing was unavailable for some donors at each locus, so association tests used only the typed subset. In both the original and validation cohorts, the classifier was reported to diagnose cytomegalovirus status with high specificity and sensitivity. A cluster of highly shared sequence variants was judged likely to be a technical artifact of the sequencing pipeline. A further reported finding was that TCR beta sequences accurately predicted the HLA-A and HLA-B alleles for most subjects in the first cohort. Several of the top co-occurrence clusters appeared to be linked to parvovirus B19, influenza, CMV and Epstein-Barr virus, according to a later analysis. According to a later analysis, TCR association rates differed among HLA loci, with DRB1 alleles showing the most associated TCRs and HLA-C alleles showing the fewest. For the cohort, immune exposure information was limited to CMV serostatus. In a later genetic analysis, fewer N-insertions in productive TCRs were reported among donors in an Asian-associated ancestry cluster than the 666-donor mean. In vitro tests confirmed that a few of the cytomegalovirus-associated TCR beta chains recognize cytomegalovirus antigens. Linkage disequilibrium might explain the correlated functional status among segregating V segments, but an unknown experimental factor could not be excluded. In a later analysis, most CMV-associated TCR beta chains were found to appear HLA-restricted, with HLA associations seemingly driven largely by CMV exposure. Presence/absence analyses assumed roughly uniform sequencing depth across donors, an assumption that may not hold. Broadly in line with IMGT annotations, most TCR beta V segments showed up in productive rearrangements about 87% or about 30% of the time in an earlier analysis of around 550 of the donors.

The method behind the library was the immunoSEQ multiplex PCR assay. The multiplex PCR relied on a mix of 60 forward primers for TCR Vbeta segments and 13 reverse primers for TCR Jbeta segments. A multiplex PCR assay on genomic DNA amplified the CDR3 region of rearranged TCR beta genes. Amplified TCR beta libraries were sequenced as 87-base-pair reads on the Illumina HiSeq System. In the paper's pipeline: In a later analysis, 80 million or so unique TCR beta chains were counted across the 650 to 700 repertoires, and approximately 11 million of these chains were shared by at least two donors. A nearest-neighbor algorithm error-corrected the raw reads and collapsed the reads into unique sequences, merging closely related sequences to remove PCR and sequencing errors. V, D and J gene segments were assigned by aligning CDR3 sequences to IMGT reference sequences. For a sequence to be retained, a match of at least six nucleotides to both a V gene segment and a J gene segment was required. A rearrangement was called productive if the CDR3 had no stop codons and remained in frame with V and J, and every other rearrangement was called non-productive. CDR3 was defined according to IMGT convention as the region running from the second conserved V-encoded cysteine to the conserved J-encoded phenylalanine. The earlier analysis of fewer than 700 of the donors excluded sequences that lacked an unambiguous match to a single V gene segment. An earlier analysis of several hundred of the donors called V segments functional above 56.7% productive rearrangements and segregating when the between-donor standard deviation exceeded 5%. A statistical classification framework was developed to diagnose cytomegalovirus status using the catalog of TCR beta chain sequences. In a later analysis, TCR nucleotide sequences were compared against IMGT/GENE-DB human TR gene sequences so that V and J genes could be assigned. The TCRdist pipeline was used in a later analysis to assign CDR3 sequences and most-parsimonious VDJ recombination scenarios. In a later analysis, each TCR beta chain was defined by its CDR3 amino acid sequence together with its V-gene family, and reads without a unique V-gene family were excluded. In a later analysis, several hundred highly shared, low-generation-probability nucleotide sequences were removed to address suspected cross-contamination and a sequencing artifact. In a later analysis, a clonal expansion index was calculated for each public chain from normalized within-repertoire ranks of inferred template counts. In a later analysis, generation probabilities were computed using a VDJ recombination model fitted to out-of-frame rearrangements, and the results were checked against IGoR. In a later analysis, TCR-TCR, TCR-HLA and TCR-CMV co-occurrence was scored with hypergeometric tests, and a repertoire-size bias correction was applied to TCR pairs. In a later analysis, false discovery rates were estimated by permuting HLA or CMV assignments 20 times. In a later analysis, co-occurring TCRs were grouped using DBSCAN, with TCRdist sequence similarity added in when clustering inside HLA-allele-positive subsets. Co-occurrence clustering excluded repertoires with fewer than 30,000 or more than 120,000 public chains, plus five with anomalous nucleotide sharing. TCRdb obtained this table from immuneACCESS and retained in-frame rearrangements with V and J assigned. These tables miss some clones; where compared with another copy, unresolved V genes account for less than half of the shortfall, and the remainder is unexplained. The V and J calls and clone size come from that table; D and trimming were worked out from the DNA. This sample is represented by 90,000 to 100,000 clones; approximately 80% of them were singletons. Jointly, the top ten make up roughly 2% of the sample.

Reading the germline V gene gives CDR1 WSHSY and CDR2 SAAADI. The junction shows trimming of 6 bases on V and 0 bases on J, plus 8 bases between the germline ends. The CDR3 spans 13 residues, from the cysteine through the phenylalanine. Only CDR3 DNA is held: 39 bases, read in frame from base 1. The chain was built from TRBV10-2 and TRBJ2-5, with the D gene not confidently named. The clonotype comes from a man between 18 and 29 years old in good health and CMV-seronegative. The sequencing sample was made of PBMCs. CDR3 reads: CASSADNQETQYF. The DNA sequence is TGCGCCAGCAGCGCTGACAACCAAGAGACCCAGTACTTC.